The entry below gives a single T cell receptor (beta chain) sequence along with its context. This clonotype has only a few counts. Its target antigen remains unknown. Per-nucleotide qualities are absent, and no much larger clonotype sits a single base away. This sample is part of a study of blood T cells in healthy people across ages (dated by TCRdb to 2015 to 2017). Context from the whole study: In model experiments, template switching captured about one uniquely barcoded TCR beta cDNA molecule for every two T cells. To avoid experimental bias, donors of different ages were spread randomly across the sequencing lanes. The donors were divided into four age groups: young (average around 16 years), middle-aged (almost 40), aged (roughly 66) and long-lived (roughly 82). Two additional independent replicas of 1 million unique cDNA reads from the same blood draw were analyzed for two donors (one aged 18 to 30 and one aged 80 or older). Using deep sequencing normalized with unique cDNA molecular identifiers, the study measured how TCR beta repertoire diversity changes with age.

Results and caveats for the whole study, not just this receptor: Total diversity estimates from one million sequenced T cells were considered lower bounds and underestimates. Because donor CMV infection status was unknown, age-related changes in expanded clonotypes were potentially confounded. Observed TCR beta diversity per million T cells fell roughly linearly with age, and a significant reduction was already apparent by age roughly 40. Observed TCR beta diversity correlated strongly with the percentage of naive T cells measured by flow cytometry. The long-lived group showed more naive CD4+ T cells, fewer expanded clones and increased TCR diversity than the aged group, suggesting age selection. Because profiling used bulk unsorted PBMCs, naive and antigen-experienced compartments could not be compared conclusively.

Cut back by 3 bases and 2 bases, the V and J ends lie 15 bases apart. The CDR3 sequence holds 16 residues, the cysteine and phenylalanine included. The retained sequence is limited to the CDR3, 48 bases, with the frame set at the first base. The germline V gene (reference sequence) specifies SGHKS as CDR1 and YYEKEE as CDR2. The library was made by 5' RACE. TCRdb shows the sequencer as Illumina HiSeq 2500. A second PCR of roughly 6 to 11 cycles was run with a J-beta primer mix and a sample-barcoded 5' primer. A template-switch 5' adaptor carrying 12 random nucleotides introduced a unique molecular identifier onto each TCR beta cDNA molecule. Each sample yielded at least 3 million CDR3-containing paired-end reads. First-strand cDNA was synthesized from all RNA with the Mint cDNA synthesis kit, primed by a TRBC-specific oligonucleotide. After uracil-DNA glycosylase treatment, a first 18-cycle PCR used universal primers M1SS and BC2_uni_R on all cDNA. For the original study's pipeline: For normalization, 1 million high-quality reads, each with a distinct molecular identifier, were randomly selected from each sample. Reads with shared molecular identifiers were discarded instead of being binned into consensus sequences. MiTCR, set to a Q25 quality threshold and the strictest error-elimination algorithm, was used for CDR3 identification, clonotype clustering and error correction. A nonparametric unseen species model using Euler transformation provided a lower-bound estimate of total TCR beta diversity. Starting from the raw public reads, TCRdb applied fastp trimming at Q25, assembled clones with MiXCR and retained in-frame beta chains. Under each unique CDR3 protein, matching rows form one entry showing the most common genes and DNA. The V and J calls here are based on TCRdb, not the publication. Here the sample has 980,000 or so distinct CDR3 sequences; 48% occur a single time. Around 15% of the sample comes from the top ten.

The donors were under 40 Caucasian individuals from Russia, aged about 6 to 100 years, who were systemically healthy. Around 9.8 milliliters of peripheral blood were collected from each donor into EDTA-treated Vacutainer tubes. Ficoll-Paque density-gradient centrifugation was used to isolate PBMCs, with at least 6.5 million per sample. Total RNA was extracted from PBMCs with Trizol reagent, with at least 6 micrograms obtained per sample. Naive CD45RAhigh/CD27high T cell percentages were measured by flow cytometry on a PBMC aliquot from every donor. The clonotype originates from a man aged 25 to 40 in good health. The sample comprised blood. The chain joins TRBV5-5 to TRBJ2-1; no D gene can be assigned with confidence. The CDR3: CASSYDAGQTYNEQFF. The nucleotide sequence reads as follows: TGTGCCAGCAGCTATGACGCAGGCCAGACCTACAATGAGCAGTTCTTC.